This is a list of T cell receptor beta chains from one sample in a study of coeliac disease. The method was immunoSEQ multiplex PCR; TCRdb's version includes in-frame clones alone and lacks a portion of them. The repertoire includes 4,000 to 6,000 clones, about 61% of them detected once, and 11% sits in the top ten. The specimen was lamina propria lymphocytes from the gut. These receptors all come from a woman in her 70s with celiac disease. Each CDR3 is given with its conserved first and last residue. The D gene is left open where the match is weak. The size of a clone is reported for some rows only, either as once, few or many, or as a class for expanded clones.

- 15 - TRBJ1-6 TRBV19 TGTGCCAGTAGCCCCACCGGCGGGGGCGCTGGGCCCCTCCACTTT CASSPTGGGAGPLHF
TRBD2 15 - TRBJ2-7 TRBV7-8 TGTGCCAGCAGCTTAGCGGGCGGGGGGTCCTACGAGCAGTACTTC CASSLAGGGSYEQYF
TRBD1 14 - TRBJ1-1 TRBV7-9 TGTGCCAGCAGCTTAAGGGGGCAGAACACTGAAGCTTTCTTT CASSLRGQNTEAFF
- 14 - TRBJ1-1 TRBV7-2 TGTGCCAGCAGCCCCATAGGGGCAGGCTCTGAAGCTTTCTTT CASSPIGAGSEAFF
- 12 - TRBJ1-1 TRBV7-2 TGTGCCAGCAGCTTTAGAGACACTGAAGCTTTCTTT CASSFRDTEAFF
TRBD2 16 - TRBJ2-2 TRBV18 TGTGCCAGCTCACCACCTAGCGGGACGAACACCGGGGAGCTGTTTTTT CASSPPSGTNTGELFF
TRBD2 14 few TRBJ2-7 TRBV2 TGTGCCAGCGGGGGTCGACTAGCGGTTTACGAGCAGTACTTC CASGGRLAVYEQYF
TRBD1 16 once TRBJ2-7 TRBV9 TGTGCCAGCAGCGTAGCCGGACAGGGCTCCTCCTACGAGCAGTACTTC CASSVAGQGSSYEQYF
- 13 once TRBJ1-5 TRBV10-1 TGCGCCAGCAGGGACCTCGAGGGCTGGCCCCAGCATTTT CASRDLEGWPQHF
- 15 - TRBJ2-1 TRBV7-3 TGTGCCAGCAGCTTAACGGCTAGATCCTACAATGAGCAGTTCTTC CASSLTARSYNEQFF
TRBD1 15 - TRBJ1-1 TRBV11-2 TGTGCCAGCAGCTTCATGGGACAGGGTGGCACTGAAGCTTTCTTT CASSFMGQGGTEAFF
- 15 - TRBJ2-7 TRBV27 TGTGCCAGCAGTTTATCGGCGGGCCAAGCCTACGAGCAGTACTTC CASSLSAGQAYEQYF
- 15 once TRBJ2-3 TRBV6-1 TGTGCCAGCAGTGAACGAGGTTGGAGCACAGATACGCAGTATTTT CASSERGWSTDTQYF
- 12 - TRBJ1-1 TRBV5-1 TGCGCCAGCAGCTTGGGGGGGGGAAGCACTTTCTTT CASSLGGGSTFF
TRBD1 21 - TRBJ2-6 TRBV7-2 TGTGCCAGCAGCTTAGCCCTCGTGACAGGGGTTATAAGTTCAGGGGCCAACGTCCTGACTTTC CASSLALVTGVISSGANVLTF
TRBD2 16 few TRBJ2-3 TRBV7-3 TGTGCCAGCAGCTTAAGGGCTAGCGGGACGGCGGATACGCAGTATTTT CASSLRASGTADTQYF
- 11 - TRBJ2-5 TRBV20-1 TGCAGTGCTAGACTCCCGGAGACCCAGTACTTC CSARLPETQYF
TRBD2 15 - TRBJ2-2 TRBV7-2 TGTGCCAGCAGCGTTAGCGGGGGGAATACCGGGGAGCTGTTTTTT CASSVSGGNTGELFF
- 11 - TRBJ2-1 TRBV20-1 TGCAGTGCCCTATCCTACAATGAGCAGTTCTTC CSALSYNEQFF
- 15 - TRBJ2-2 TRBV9 TGTGCCAGCAGCGCCGGACTAACACCCACCGGGGAGCTGTTTTTT CASSAGLTPTGELFF
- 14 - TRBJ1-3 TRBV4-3 TGCGCCAGCAGCCAAGGACTACAACGAAACACCATATATTTT CASSQGLQRNTIYF
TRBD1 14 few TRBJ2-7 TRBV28 TGTGCCAGCAGTTTCAGGGACAGCTCCTACGAGCAGTACTTC CASSFRDSSYEQYF
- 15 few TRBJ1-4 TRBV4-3 TGCGCCAGCAGCCCCGCTCCGGGGGGCCATGAAAAACTGTTTTTT CASSPAPGGHEKLFF
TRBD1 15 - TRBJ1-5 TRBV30 TGTGCCTGGGACCTAACGGGACAGGGTGCCGGGTCCCAGCATTTT CAWDLTGQGAGSQHF
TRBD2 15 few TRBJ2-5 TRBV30 TGTGCCTGGCACGGACTAGCGGGGGGCCGGGAGACCCAGTACTTC CAWHGLAGGRETQYF
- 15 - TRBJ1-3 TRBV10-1 TGCGCCAGCAGTGATAAAGCCCGCTCTGGAAACACCATATATTTT CASSDKARSGNTIYF
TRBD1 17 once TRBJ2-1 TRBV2 TGTGCCAGCAGTCACGCTGGAGTGACAGGGACGTACAATGAGCAGTTCTTC CASSHAGVTGTYNEQFF
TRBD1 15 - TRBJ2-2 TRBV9 TGTGCCAGCAGTTCTGGGACAGCGAACACCGGGGAGCTGTTTTTT CASSSGTANTGELFF
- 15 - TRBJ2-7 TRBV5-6 TGTGCCAGCAGCTTGCCGGGACTGCCGCGCCACGAGCAGTACTTC CASSLPGLPRHEQYF
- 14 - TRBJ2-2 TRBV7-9 TGTGCCAGCAGCCTGGGGGGAGTCACCGGGGAGCTGTTTTTT CASSLGGVTGELFF
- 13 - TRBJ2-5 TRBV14 TGTGCCAGCAGCCAAGAACCGGTAGAGACCCAGTACTTC CASSQEPVETQYF
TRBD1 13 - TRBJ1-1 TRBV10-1 TGCGCCAGCAGCGCGACAGGGTTCACTGAAGCTTTCTTT CASSATGFTEAFF
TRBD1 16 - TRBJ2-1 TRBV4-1 TGCGCCAGCAGCCCCGCGGGGACAGGGGGGGTCAATGAGCAGTTCTTC CASSPAGTGGVNEQFF
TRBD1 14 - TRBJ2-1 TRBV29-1 TGCAGCGTAACGGACAGGCCGACGCCGAATGAGCAGTTCTTC CSVTDRPTPNEQFF
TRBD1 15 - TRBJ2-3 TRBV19 TGTGCCAGTAGTATTGCAGGGGGAAGCACAGATACGCAGTATTTT CASSIAGGSTDTQYF
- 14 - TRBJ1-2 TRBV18 TGTGCCAGCTCCCCTGTCGAGGTTGGAGATGGCTACACCTTC CASSPVEVGDGYTF
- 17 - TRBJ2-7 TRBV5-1 TGCGCCAGCAGACCATCTGATCGGGACACTTTTTCCTACGAGCAGTACTTC CASRPSDRDTFSYEQYF
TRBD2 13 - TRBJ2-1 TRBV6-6 TGTGCCAGCAAGGAGACTAGCATAAATGAGCAGTTCTTC CASKETSINEQFF
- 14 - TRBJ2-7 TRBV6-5 TGTGCCAGCAGCCTCGGACAGATAGCCTACGAGCAGTACTTC CASSLGQIAYEQYF
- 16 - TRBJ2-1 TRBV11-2 TGTGCCAGCAGCCTTCTTCCTCTAGGGGGGGTCGATGAGCAGTTCTTC CASSLLPLGGVDEQFF
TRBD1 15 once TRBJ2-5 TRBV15 TGTGCCACCAGCAGTCGGACAGGGGGCGTCGGGACCCAGTACTTC CATSSRTGGVGTQYF
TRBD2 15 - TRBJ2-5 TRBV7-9 TGTGCCAGCAGCGATTTAGCGGGGAGCCAAGAGACCCAGTACTTC CASSDLAGSQETQYF
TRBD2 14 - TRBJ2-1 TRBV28 TGTGCCTCAAAACTAGCGGGGGAGGCCAATGAGCAGTTCTTC CASKLAGEANEQFF
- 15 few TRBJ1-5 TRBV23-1 TGCGCCAGCAGTCGTTACCGGGACAAGAATCAGCCCCAGCATTTT CASSRYRDKNQPQHF
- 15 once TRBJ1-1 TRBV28 TGTGCCAGCAGTCCAAGGGACATCCTGAACACTGAAGCTTTCTTT CASSPRDILNTEAFF